Each of the 6 T cell receptor beta chains below was sequenced from the same sample in a study of blood T cell repertoires in COVID-19. Assay used: immunoSEQ multiplex PCR; TCRdb lists only in-frame clones, some missing. The sample yields 75,000 to 100,000 clones, around nine tenths seen once. Sequenced sample: peripheral blood. These receptors originate from a human donor in a cohort sampled during active COVID-19.

The chain is built from TRBV27 and TRBJ1-2, with 7 bases identical to TRBD1. This CDR3 spans 15 amino acids. Germline values: CDR1 MNHEY, CDR2 SMNVEV (reference sequence). V was pared by 0 bases and J by 2 bases, with 3 bases of the junction left unmatched. The DNA for the CDR3 is TGTGCCAGCAGTTTATCATTGGACAGGAACTATGGCTACACCTTC. Its protein is CASSLSLDRNYGYTF.

This clone was observed a single time. The chain carries TRBV6-5 and TRBJ1-1; TRBD1 matches 8 bases. CDR3 size: 13 residues. The germline V gene encodes CDR1 MNHEY and CDR2 SVGAGI. Trimming removed 4 bases from V and 5 bases from J; junction bases left unmatched: 3. The CDR3 is CASSSDRGTEAFF. CDR3 coding DNA: TGTGCCAGCAGTTCCGACAGGGGTACTGAAGCTTTCTTT.

The chain has TRBV30 and TRBJ2-7; TRBD1 is a possible D gene (6 bases). Trimming took 0 bases from V and 2 from J, leaving 11 bases between them. The CDR3 is made up of 14 amino acids. CDR1 GTSNPN and CDR2 SVGIG come from the germline V gene (reference sequence). The CDR3 DNA reads as TGTGCCTGGAGTGTAGGGACACCGACCTACGAGCAGTACTTC. Residues: CAWSVGTPTYEQYF.

The chain carries TRBV9 and TRBJ1-1, with a weak D call TRBD1 (6 bases). This CDR3 has 14 residues. Trimming shortened V by 0 bases and J by 5 bases, and 11 bases separated the two germline ends. The germline V gene has CDR1 SGDLS and CDR2 YYNGEE. CDR3 region: CASSVGTRGTEAFF. DNA for the CDR3: TGTGCCAGCAGCGTAGGAACAAGGGGGACTGAAGCTTTCTTT.

This clone has only a few counts. This chain joins TRBV19 and TRBJ1-6, with a weak D call TRBD1 (5 bases). This CDR3 has 14 residues. V lost 4 bases and J lost 5, with 9 bases in between. CDR1 LNHDA and CDR2 SQIVND come from the germline V gene (reference sequence). CDR3 loop: CASSKTVNNSPLHF. In DNA, the CDR3 is TGTGCCAGTAGTAAGACAGTGAATAATTCACCCCTCCACTTT. Full variable domain (outside the CDR3, taken from reference TRBV19 and TRBJ1-6): DGGITQSPKYLFRKEGQNVTLSCEQNLNHDAMYWYRQDPGQGLRLIYYSQIVNDFQKGDIAEGYSVSREKKESFPLTVTSAQKNPTAFYLCASSKTVNNSPLHFGNGTRLTVT.

In nucleotides, the CDR3 is TGTGCCAGCAGCGAGGGACAGGGTTATGGCTACACCTTC. Residues: CASSEGQGYGYTF. The chain recombines TRBV9 with TRBJ1-2; 9 nucleotides match TRBD1. V shed 3 bases, J shed 5 bases, and the junction held 2 bases outside the gene matches. CDR1 and CDR2 (germline): SGDLS, YYNGEE. The CDR3 length is 13 residues.